This entry is about one T cell receptor (beta chain). Its matching antigen is unknown. Trimming took 6 bases from V and 7 from J; bases not matched to a gene: 14. CDR3 size: 15 residues. From germline, CDR1 is MNHEY and CDR2 SVGAGI. The PCR employed 60 Vbeta primers together with 13 Jbeta primers. The data were produced by immunoSEQ multiplex PCR, yet TCRdb's version contains in-frame clones alone and is incomplete. The sample consists of approximately 130,000 clones, around four fifths of them appearing once. The data were taken from a study of cytomegalovirus exposure and HLA in healthy donors. Study-level points and caveats: It was reported that TCR beta sequences correctly inferred the HLA-A and HLA-B alleles for most subjects. Among TCR beta chains, those listed as cytomegalovirus-associated numbered some 170.

The sample consisted of PBMCs. The clonotype comes from a man aged 40-49 years in good health and CMV-seronegative. The chain is built from TRBV6-5 and TRBJ2-7; TRBD1 matches 8 bases. Here the CDR3 DNA reads TGTGCCAGCAGGAATCCGGCTCAGGGGGCGAGTGAGCAGTACTTC. It translates to CASRNPAQGASEQYF.